These T cell receptor beta chains were read from a single sample in a study of blood T cells in healthy people across ages. MiXCR was run by TCRdb on the 5' RACE reads, yielding one entry per CDR3 protein. The data contain about 1.4 million distinct CDR3 sequences, approximately 60% of them singletons. The sample consisted of blood. These receptors all stem from a man between 18 and 35 years old in good health. Each CDR3 is given with its conserved first and last residue. The D gene is left open where the match is weak. A clone size is listed for some rows: how often the clone was seen (once, few, many), or a class if it is expanded.

D gene: NA
clone size: NA
J gene: TRBJ2-1
V gene: TRBV7-2
CDR3 protein: CASSSVDRDNNEQFF
CDR3 DNA: TGTGCCAGCAGCTCAGTGGACCGAGATAACAATGAGCAGTTCTTC

D gene: TRBD1
clone size: NA
J gene: TRBJ2-1
V gene: TRBV7-2
CDR3 protein: CASSLVEGQGFKSLYNEQFF
CDR3 DNA: TGTGCCAGCAGCTTAGTGGAGGGACAGGGCTTCAAAAGCCTCTACAATGAGCAGTTCTTC

D gene: NA
clone size: NA
J gene: TRBJ2-7
V gene: TRBV4-1
CDR3 protein: CASSPQRAWGEQYF
CDR3 DNA: TGCGCCAGCAGTCCCCAGAGAGCCTGGGGCGAGCAGTACTTT

D gene: NA
clone size: many
J gene: TRBJ2-3
V gene: TRBV29-1
CDR3 protein: CSVEDPEATITQYF
CDR3 DNA: TGCAGCGTTGAAGACCCGGAGGCGACGATTACGCAGTATTTT

D gene: TRBD1
clone size: NA
J gene: TRBJ2-5
V gene: TRBV28
CDR3 protein: CASSTMGQRWYF
CDR3 DNA: TGTGCCAGCAGCACCATGGGACAGCGGTGGTACTTC

D gene: TRBD1
clone size: few
J gene: TRBJ1-1
V gene: TRBV7-9
CDR3 protein: CASSLDRDRLRMTMNTEAFF
CDR3 DNA: TGTGCCAGCAGCTTAGACCGGGACAGGCTACGAATGACTATGAACACTGAAGCTTTCTTT

D gene: NA
clone size: few
J gene: TRBJ1-5
V gene: TRBV4-3
CDR3 protein: CASSQDWASPQETQHF
CDR3 DNA: TGCGCCAGCAGCCAAGATTGGGCAAGCCCCCAAGAGACCCAGCATTTT

D gene: TRBD1
clone size: NA
J gene: TRBJ2-1
V gene: TRBV10-1
CDR3 protein: CASSERTGLYNEQFF
CDR3 DNA: TGCGCCAGCAGTGAGAGGACAGGGCTCTACAATGAGCAGTTCTTC

D gene: NA
clone size: few
J gene: TRBJ2-7
V gene: TRBV6-5
CDR3 protein: CASSQGGPRSYEQYF
CDR3 DNA: TGTGCCAGCAGTCAGGGGGGACCTCGCTCCTACGAGCAGTACTTC

D gene: NA
clone size: NA
J gene: TRBJ2-5
V gene: TRBV28
CDR3 protein: CASYSTWGSGETQYF
CDR3 DNA: TGTGCCAGTTATTCCACCTGGGGGTCTGGAGAGACCCAGTACTTC

D gene: NA
clone size: NA
J gene: TRBJ2-1
V gene: TRBV10-2
CDR3 protein: CASMREYNEQFF
CDR3 DNA: TGCGCCAGCATGAGAGAGTACAATGAGCAGTTCTTC

D gene: TRBD2
clone size: few
J gene: TRBJ2-1
V gene: TRBV3-1
CDR3 protein: CASRYASGDLIEQFF
CDR3 DNA: TGTGCCAGCAGATATGCTAGCGGGGATCTAATCGAGCAGTTCTTC

D gene: TRBD2
clone size: once
J gene: TRBJ2-3
V gene: TRBV10-3
CDR3 protein: CAISRASGRGTDTQYF
CDR3 DNA: TGTGCCATCAGTCGGGCTAGCGGGAGGGGCACAGATACGCAGTATTTT

D gene: TRBD1
clone size: NA
J gene: TRBJ2-7
V gene: TRBV7-2
CDR3 protein: CASSLAPSGQGSYEQYF
CDR3 DNA: TGTGCCAGCAGCTTAGCGCCTTCGGGACAGGGCTCCTACGAGCAGTACTTC

D gene: TRBD1
clone size: once
J gene: TRBJ2-7
V gene: TRBV29-1
CDR3 protein: CSVVDRALSYEQYF
CDR3 DNA: TGCAGCGTTGTGGACAGGGCCCTCTCCTACGAGCAGTACTTC

D gene: TRBD2
clone size: NA
J gene: TRBJ2-3
V gene: TRBV7-9
CDR3 protein: CASSFVAGATDTQYF
CDR3 DNA: TGTGCCAGCAGCTTCGTAGCGGGAGCCACAGATACGCAGTATTTT

D gene: NA
clone size: NA
J gene: TRBJ1-5
V gene: TRBV28
CDR3 protein: CASSLSGDTRNQPQHF
CDR3 DNA: TGTGCCAGCAGTTTATCGGGGGACACCCGCAATCAGCCCCAGCATTTT

D gene: TRBD1
clone size: few
J gene: TRBJ2-4
V gene: TRBV30
CDR3 protein: CAWSPGQGANIQYF
CDR3 DNA: TGTGCCTGGAGTCCTGGACAGGGGGCCAACATTCAGTACTTC

D gene: NA
clone size: few
J gene: TRBJ2-5
V gene: TRBV20-1
CDR3 protein: CSARDSGPEETQYF
CDR3 DNA: TGCAGTGCTAGAGACTCGGGCCCAGAAGAGACCCAGTACTTC

D gene: TRBD1
clone size: NA
J gene: TRBJ2-7
V gene: TRBV6-2/TRBV6-3
CDR3 protein: CASSYLGQELQQYF
CDR3 DNA: TGTGCCAGCAGTTACTTGGGACAGGAACTCCAGCAGTACTTC

D gene: TRBD1
clone size: few
J gene: TRBJ2-5
V gene: TRBV27
CDR3 protein: CASSLGDRYGQYF
CDR3 DNA: TGTGCCAGCAGTTTAGGGGACAGGTACGGGCAGTACTTC

D gene: TRBD1
clone size: NA
J gene: TRBJ2-7
V gene: TRBV4-1
CDR3 protein: CASSQDDRGPNNYEQYF
CDR3 DNA: TGCGCCAGCAGCCAGGATGACAGGGGACCCAACAACTACGAGCAGTACTTC

D gene: NA
clone size: NA
J gene: TRBJ2-3
V gene: TRBV29-1
CDR3 protein: CSPWTGTDTQYF
CDR3 DNA: TGCAGCCCCTGGACGGGCACAGATACGCAGTATTTT

D gene: TRBD2
clone size: once
J gene: TRBJ2-5
V gene: TRBV6-2/TRBV6-3
CDR3 protein: CASSPIAGYQETQYF
CDR3 DNA: TGTGCCAGCAGTCCCATAGCGGGCTACCAAGAGACCCAGTACTTC

D gene: NA
clone size: many
J gene: TRBJ2-2
V gene: TRBV7-6
CDR3 protein: CASSLVGGIRNTGELFF
CDR3 DNA: TGTGCCAGCAGCTTAGTGGGCGGGATAAGGAACACCGGGGAGCTGTTTTTT

D gene: NA
clone size: NA
J gene: TRBJ2-3
V gene: TRBV10-3
CDR3 protein: CAISSEGADTQYF
CDR3 DNA: TGTGCCATCAGTTCTGAAGGGGCAGATACGCAGTATTTT

D gene: NA
clone size: NA
J gene: TRBJ2-3
V gene: TRBV11-2
CDR3 protein: CASSASGKTTGYTQYF
CDR3 DNA: TGTGCCAGCAGCGCATCCGGGAAAACCACCGGTTATACGCAGTATTTT

D gene: NA
clone size: NA
J gene: TRBJ2-7
V gene: TRBV3-1
CDR3 protein: CASSQDQARYEQYF
CDR3 DNA: TGTGCCAGCAGCCAAGATCAGGCCCGGTACGAGCAGTACTTC

D gene: TRBD2
clone size: NA
J gene: TRBJ2-1
V gene: TRBV18
CDR3 protein: CASSPQTSGYNEQFF
CDR3 DNA: TGTGCCAGCTCTCCGCAGACTAGCGGTTACAATGAGCAGTTCTTC

D gene: NA
clone size: NA
J gene: TRBJ2-3
V gene: TRBV5-6
CDR3 protein: CASSFQQGPDTQYF
CDR3 DNA: TGTGCCAGCAGCTTTCAACAGGGACCAGATACGCAGTATTTT

D gene: TRBD1
clone size: NA
J gene: TRBJ1-1
V gene: TRBV4-1
CDR3 protein: CASSLRDRGRHMNTEAFF
CDR3 DNA: TGCGCCAGCAGCCTCCGGGACAGGGGGCGACATATGAACACTGAAGCTTTCTTT

D gene: NA
clone size: NA
J gene: TRBJ2-7
V gene: TRBV12-3/TRBV12-4
CDR3 protein: CASSPLRHSYEQYF
CDR3 DNA: TGTGCCAGCAGCCCCTTGCGGCACTCCTACGAGCAGTACTTC

D gene: NA
clone size: few
J gene: TRBJ2-5
V gene: TRBV3-1
CDR3 protein: CASSKGGFRSQYF
CDR3 DNA: TGTGCCAGCAGCAAGGGAGGCTTTCGGTCCCAGTACTTC

D gene: NA
clone size: few
J gene: TRBJ2-5
V gene: TRBV4-2
CDR3 protein: CASSRTGEELETQYF
CDR3 DNA: TGTGCCAGCAGCCGTACCGGGGAGGAGTTAGAGACCCAGTACTTC

D gene: NA
clone size: NA
J gene: TRBJ1-2
V gene: TRBV4-2
CDR3 protein: CASSRWAEGKVYGYTF
CDR3 DNA: TGTGCCAGCAGCCGTTGGGCAGAGGGTAAGGTTTATGGCTACACCTTC